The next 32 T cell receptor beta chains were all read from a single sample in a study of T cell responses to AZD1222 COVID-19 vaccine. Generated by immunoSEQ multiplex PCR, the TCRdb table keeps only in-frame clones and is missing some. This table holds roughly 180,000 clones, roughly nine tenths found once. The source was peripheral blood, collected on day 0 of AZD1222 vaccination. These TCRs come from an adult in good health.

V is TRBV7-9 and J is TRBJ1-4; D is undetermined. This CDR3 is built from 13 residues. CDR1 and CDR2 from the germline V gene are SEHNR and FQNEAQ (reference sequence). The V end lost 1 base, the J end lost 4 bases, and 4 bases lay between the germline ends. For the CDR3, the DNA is TGTGCCAGCAGCTTAGAGCTTAATGAAAAACTGTTTTTT. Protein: CASSLELNEKLFF.

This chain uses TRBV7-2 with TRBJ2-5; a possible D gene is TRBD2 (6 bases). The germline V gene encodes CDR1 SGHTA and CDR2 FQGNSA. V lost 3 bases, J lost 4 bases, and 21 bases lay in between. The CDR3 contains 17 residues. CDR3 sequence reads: CASSFPFSGRGGETQYF. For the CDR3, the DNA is TGTGCCAGCAGCTTCCCTTTCTCCGGGAGAGGAGGAGAGACCCAGTACTTC.

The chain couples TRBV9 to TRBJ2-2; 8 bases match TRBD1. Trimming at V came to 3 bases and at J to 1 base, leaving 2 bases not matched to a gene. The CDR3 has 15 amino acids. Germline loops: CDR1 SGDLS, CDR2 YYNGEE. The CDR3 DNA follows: TGTGCCAGCAGCGAGGACAGGGTGAACACCGGGGAGCTGTTTTTT. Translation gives CASSEDRVNTGELFF.

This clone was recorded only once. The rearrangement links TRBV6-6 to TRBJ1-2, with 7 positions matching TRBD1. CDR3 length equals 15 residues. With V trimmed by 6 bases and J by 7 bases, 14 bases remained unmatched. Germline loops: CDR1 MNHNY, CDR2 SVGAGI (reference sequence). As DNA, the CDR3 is TGTGCCAGCAGCCAAGGACAGGAGGGATTCGGTGGCTACACCTTC. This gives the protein CASSQGQEGFGGYTF.

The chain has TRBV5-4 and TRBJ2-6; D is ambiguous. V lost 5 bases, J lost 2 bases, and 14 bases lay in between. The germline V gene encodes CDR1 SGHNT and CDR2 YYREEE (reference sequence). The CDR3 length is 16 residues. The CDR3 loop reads CASSFGIQTGANVLTF. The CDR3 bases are TGTGCCAGCAGTTTCGGCATCCAAACTGGGGCCAACGTCCTGACTTTC.

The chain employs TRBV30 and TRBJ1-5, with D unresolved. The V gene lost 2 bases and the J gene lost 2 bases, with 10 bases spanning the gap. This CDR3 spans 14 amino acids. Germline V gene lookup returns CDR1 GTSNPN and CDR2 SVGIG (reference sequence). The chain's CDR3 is CAWSSVSGNQPQHF. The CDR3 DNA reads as TGTGCCTGGAGTTCGGTGTCGGGCAATCAGCCCCAGCATTTT.

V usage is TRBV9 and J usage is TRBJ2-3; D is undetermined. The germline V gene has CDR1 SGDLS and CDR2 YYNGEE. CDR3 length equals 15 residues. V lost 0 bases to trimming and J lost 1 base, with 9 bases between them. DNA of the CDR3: TGTGCCAGCAGCGTAGCGAGCTCCGGCACAGATACGCAGTATTTT. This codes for CASSVASSGTDTQYF.

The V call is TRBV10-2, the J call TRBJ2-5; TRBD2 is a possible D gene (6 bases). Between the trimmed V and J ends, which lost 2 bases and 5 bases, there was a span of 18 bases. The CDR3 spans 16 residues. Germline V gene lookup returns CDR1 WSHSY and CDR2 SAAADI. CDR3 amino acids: CASSEGNSGGLETQYF. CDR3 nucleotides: TGCGCCAGCAGTGAGGGCAATAGCGGAGGACTTGAGACCCAGTACTTC.

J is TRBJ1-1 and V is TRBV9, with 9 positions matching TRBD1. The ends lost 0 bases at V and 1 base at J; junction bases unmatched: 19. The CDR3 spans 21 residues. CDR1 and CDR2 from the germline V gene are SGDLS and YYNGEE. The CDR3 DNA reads TGTGCCAGCAGCGTAGCTTTGCCCTCCCGGGACAGGGAGCACCCGAACACTGAAGCTTTCTTT. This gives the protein CASSVALPSRDREHPNTEAFF.

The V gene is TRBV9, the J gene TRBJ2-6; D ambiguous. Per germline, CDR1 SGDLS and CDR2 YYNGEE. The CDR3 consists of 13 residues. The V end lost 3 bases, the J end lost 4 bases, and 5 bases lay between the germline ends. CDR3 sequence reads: CASSDEGANVLTF. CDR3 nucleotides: TGTGCCAGCAGCGATGAGGGGGCCAACGTCCTGACTTTC. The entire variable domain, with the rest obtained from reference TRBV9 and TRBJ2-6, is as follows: DSGVTQTPKHLITATGQRVTLRCSPRSGDLSVYWYQQSLDQGLQFLIQYYNGEERAKGNILERFSAQQFPDLHSELNLSSLELGDSALYFCASSDEGANVLTFGAGSRLTVL.

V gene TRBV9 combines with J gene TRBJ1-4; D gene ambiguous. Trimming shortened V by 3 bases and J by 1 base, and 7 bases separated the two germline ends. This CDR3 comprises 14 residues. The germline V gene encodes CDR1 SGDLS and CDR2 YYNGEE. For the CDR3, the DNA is TGTGCCAGCAGCGGGACGGTAACTAATGAAAAACTGTTTTTT. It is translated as CASSGTVTNEKLFF. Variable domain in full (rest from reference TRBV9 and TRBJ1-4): DSGVTQTPKHLITATGQRVTLRCSPRSGDLSVYWYQQSLDQGLQFLIQYYNGEERAKGNILERFSAQQFPDLHSELNLSSLELGDSALYFCASSGTVTNEKLFFGSGTQLSVL.

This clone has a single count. The DNA for the CDR3 is TGCGCCAGCAGGGTAGCGGTTAGCTCCTACAATGAGCAGTTCTTC. This encodes CASRVAVSSYNEQFF. The V gene is TRBV5-1, the J gene TRBJ2-1; possible D gene TRBD2, 6 bases. The CDR3 is 15 amino acids. V dropped 5 bases and J dropped 0 bases, with 12 bases sitting between them. CDR1 is SGHRS, CDR2 YFSETQ, per germline.

Here the CDR3 DNA reads TGTGCCAGCGGGGCGGGGGGGTTCAATTCACCCCTCCACTTT. Translating it yields CASGAGGFNSPLHF. The chain joins TRBV27 to TRBJ1-6, with TRBD1 as a possible D gene (5 bases). The CDR3 sequence is 14 residues long. From germline, CDR1 is MNHEY and CDR2 SMNVEV (reference sequence). V lost 8 bases and J lost 7, with 15 bases in between.

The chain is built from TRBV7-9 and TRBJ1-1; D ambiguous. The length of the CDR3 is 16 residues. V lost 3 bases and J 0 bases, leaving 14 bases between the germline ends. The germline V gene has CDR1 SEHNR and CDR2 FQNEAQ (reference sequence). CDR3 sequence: CASSLNPTDMNTEAFF. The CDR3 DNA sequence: TGTGCCAGCAGCTTGAACCCTACAGACATGAACACTGAAGCTTTCTTT.

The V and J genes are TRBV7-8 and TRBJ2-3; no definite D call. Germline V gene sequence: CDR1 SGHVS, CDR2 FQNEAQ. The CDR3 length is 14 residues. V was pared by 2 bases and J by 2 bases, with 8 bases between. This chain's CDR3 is CASSLIFFTDTQYF. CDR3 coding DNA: TGTGCCAGCAGCTTAATTTTCTTCACAGATACGCAGTATTTT. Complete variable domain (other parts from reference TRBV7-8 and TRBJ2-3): GAGVSQSPRYKVAKRGQDVALRCDPISGHVSLFWYQQALGQGPEFLTYFQNEAQLDKSGLPSDRFFAERPEGSVSTLKIQRTQQEDSAVYLCASSLIFFTDTQYFGPGTRLTVL.

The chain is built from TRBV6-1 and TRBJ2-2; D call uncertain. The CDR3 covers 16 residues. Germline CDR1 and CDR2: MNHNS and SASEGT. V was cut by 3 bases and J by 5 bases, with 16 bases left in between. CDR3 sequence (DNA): TGTGCCAGCAGTGACGTTCCGAACTTAATGACCGGGGAGCTGTTTTTT. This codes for CASSDVPNLMTGELFF.

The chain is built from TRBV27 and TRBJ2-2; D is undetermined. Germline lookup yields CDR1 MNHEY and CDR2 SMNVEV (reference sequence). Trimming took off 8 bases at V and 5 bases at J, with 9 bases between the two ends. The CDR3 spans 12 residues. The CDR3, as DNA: TGTGCCAGCGGCCCAGCGACCGGGGAGCTGTTTTTT. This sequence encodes CASGPATGELFF.

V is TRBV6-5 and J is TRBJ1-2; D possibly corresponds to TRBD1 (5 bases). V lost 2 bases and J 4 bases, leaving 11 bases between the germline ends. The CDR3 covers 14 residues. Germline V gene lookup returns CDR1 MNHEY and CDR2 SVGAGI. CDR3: CASSYGQGLYGYTF. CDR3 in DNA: TGTGCCAGCAGTTACGGTCAGGGACTCTATGGCTACACCTTC.

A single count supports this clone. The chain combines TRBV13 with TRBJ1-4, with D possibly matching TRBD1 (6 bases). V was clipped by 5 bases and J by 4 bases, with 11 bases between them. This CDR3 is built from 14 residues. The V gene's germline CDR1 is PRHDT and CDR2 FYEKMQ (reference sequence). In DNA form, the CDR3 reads TGTGCCAGCAGCGTCCAGGGGATTAATGAAAAACTGTTTTTT. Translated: CASSVQGINEKLFF.

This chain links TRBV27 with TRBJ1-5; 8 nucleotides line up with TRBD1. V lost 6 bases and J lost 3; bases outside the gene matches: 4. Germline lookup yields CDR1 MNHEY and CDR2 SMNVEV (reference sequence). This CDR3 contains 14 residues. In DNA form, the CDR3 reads TGTGCCAGCAGCCCGACAGGGGTCAATCAGCCCCAGCATTTT. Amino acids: CASSPTGVNQPQHF.

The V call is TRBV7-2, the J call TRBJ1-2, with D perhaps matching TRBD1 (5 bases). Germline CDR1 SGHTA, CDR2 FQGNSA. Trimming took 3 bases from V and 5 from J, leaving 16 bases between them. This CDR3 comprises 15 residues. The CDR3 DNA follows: TGTGCCAGCAGCTTCCTCGAGGGCCGGGGGTATGGCTACACCTTC. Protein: CASSFLEGRGYGYTF.

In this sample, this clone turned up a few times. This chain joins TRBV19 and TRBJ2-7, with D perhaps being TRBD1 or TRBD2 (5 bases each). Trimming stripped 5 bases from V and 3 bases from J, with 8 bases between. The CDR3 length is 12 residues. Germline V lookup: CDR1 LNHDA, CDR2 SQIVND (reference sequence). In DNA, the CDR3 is TGTGCCAGTAGTTCGGGGCACTACGAGCAGTACGTC. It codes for CASSSGHYEQYV.

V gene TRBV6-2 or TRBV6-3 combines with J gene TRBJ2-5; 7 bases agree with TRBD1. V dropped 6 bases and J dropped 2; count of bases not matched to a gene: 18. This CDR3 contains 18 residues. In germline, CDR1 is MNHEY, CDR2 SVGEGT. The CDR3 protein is CASSLPSGFETGQETQYF. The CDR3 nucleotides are TGTGCCAGCAGCTTACCGTCGGGCTTCGAGACAGGGCAAGAGACCCAGTACTTC.

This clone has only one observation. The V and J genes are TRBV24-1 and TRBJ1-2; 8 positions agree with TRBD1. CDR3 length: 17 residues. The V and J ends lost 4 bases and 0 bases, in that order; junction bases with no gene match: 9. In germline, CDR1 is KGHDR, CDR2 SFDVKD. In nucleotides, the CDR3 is TGTGCCACCAGTGACCCCCGGACAGGGTCCTCTAACTATGGCTACACCTTC. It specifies CATSDPRTGSSNYGYTF.

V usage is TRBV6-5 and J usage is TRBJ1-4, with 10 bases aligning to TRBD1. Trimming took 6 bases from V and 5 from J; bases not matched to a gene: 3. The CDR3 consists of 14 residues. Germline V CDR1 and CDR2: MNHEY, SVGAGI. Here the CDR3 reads CASSRDRGNEKLFF. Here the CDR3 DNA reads TGTGCCAGCAGCCGGGACAGGGGAAATGAAAAACTGTTTTTT.

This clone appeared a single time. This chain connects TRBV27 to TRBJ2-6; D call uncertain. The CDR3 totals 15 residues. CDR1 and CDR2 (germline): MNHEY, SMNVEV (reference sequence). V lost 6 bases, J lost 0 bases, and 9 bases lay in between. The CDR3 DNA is TGTGCCAGCAGCTTTATTCTCTCTGGGGCCAACGTCCTGACTTTC. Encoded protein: CASSFILSGANVLTF.

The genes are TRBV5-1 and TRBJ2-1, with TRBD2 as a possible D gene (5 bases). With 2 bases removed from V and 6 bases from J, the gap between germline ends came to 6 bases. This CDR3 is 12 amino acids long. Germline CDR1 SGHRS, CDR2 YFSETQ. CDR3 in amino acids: CASSLTSNEQFF. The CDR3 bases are TGCGCCAGCAGCTTAACTAGCAATGAGCAGTTCTTC.

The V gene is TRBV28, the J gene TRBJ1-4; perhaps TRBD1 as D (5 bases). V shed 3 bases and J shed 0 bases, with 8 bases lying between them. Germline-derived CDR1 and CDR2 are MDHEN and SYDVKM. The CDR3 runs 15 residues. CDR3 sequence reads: CASSFTGSTNEKLFF. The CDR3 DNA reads TGTGCCAGCAGTTTTACAGGTTCAACTAATGAAAAACTGTTTTTT.

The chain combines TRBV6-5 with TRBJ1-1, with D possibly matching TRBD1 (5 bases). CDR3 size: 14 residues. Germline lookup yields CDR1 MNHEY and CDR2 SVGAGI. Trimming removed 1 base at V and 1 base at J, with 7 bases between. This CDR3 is CASSYYGANTEAFF. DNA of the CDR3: TGTGCCAGCAGTTACTACGGGGCGAACACTGAAGCTTTCTTT.

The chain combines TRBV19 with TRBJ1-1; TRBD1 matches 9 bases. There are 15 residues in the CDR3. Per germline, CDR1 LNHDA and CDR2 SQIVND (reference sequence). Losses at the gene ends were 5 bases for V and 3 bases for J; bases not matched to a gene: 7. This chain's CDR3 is CASSPGQGLYTEAFF. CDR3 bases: TGTGCCAGTAGTCCGGGACAGGGTTTGTACACTGAAGCTTTCTTT.

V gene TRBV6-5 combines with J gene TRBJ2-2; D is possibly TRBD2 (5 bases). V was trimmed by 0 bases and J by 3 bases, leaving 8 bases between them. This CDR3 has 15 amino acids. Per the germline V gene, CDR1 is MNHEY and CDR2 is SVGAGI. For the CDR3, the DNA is TGTGCCAGCAGTTACTCCAGCGGCGACACCGGGGAGCTGTTTTTT. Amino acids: CASSYSSGDTGELFF.

The CDR3 region has the DNA TGCGCCAGCAGCCCCACGTTTGGGTCGAACACTGAAGCTTTCTTT. Encoded protein: CASSPTFGSNTEAFF. The gene calls are TRBV5-1 and TRBJ1-1; D uncertain. The V gene lost 4 bases and the J gene lost 1 base, with 14 bases spanning the gap. The V gene's germline CDR1 is SGHRS and CDR2 YFSETQ. This CDR3 has 15 amino acids.